The 31 T cell receptor beta chains in this list originate from one sample, sequenced in a study of T cells in women clearing cervical HPV infection. Here immunoSEQ multiplex PCR was the method, and the copy in TCRdb shows in-frame clones only, minus some. The table for this sample gives fewer than 40,000 clones. The specimen sequenced was blood buffy coat. The receptor set was obtained from a woman aged 18 to 69 with a cervical HPV16 infection that either progressed to CIN3+ or cleared (not recorded which).

Comments on this clone: The read ends 3 residues before the CDR3 terminus; that terminus is restored from the germline J gene. The V call is TRBV2, the J call TRBJ2-2; D might be TRBD1 (5 bases). V was trimmed by 7 bases and J by 2 bases, leaving 14 bases between them. This CDR3 comprises 15 residues. The germline V gene encodes CDR1 SNHLY and CDR2 FYNNEI. CDR3 sequence: CASTGSAFNTGELFF. The sequenced CDR3 bases are TGTGCCAGCACAGGGTCGGCCTTCAACACCGGGGAG.

Notes on this clone: The read ends 3 residues early relative to the CDR3; the germline J gene fills the gap. The genes are TRBV11-3 and TRBJ2-2, with 8 bases identical to TRBD1. The V and J ends lost 8 bases and 7 bases, in that order; junction bases with no gene match: 9. Germline V CDR1 and CDR2: SGHNT, YENEEA. CDR3 length: 14 amino acids. The CDR3 DNA, read in part, is TGTGCCAGCGGTCCCGGGACAGGAGACGGGGAG. Amino acid sequence: CASGPGTGDGE. The entire CDR3 is CASGPGTGDGELFF.

Concerning this clone itself: The missing CDR3 end, 3 residues past where the read stops, is filled in from the germline J gene. The chain recombines TRBV2 with TRBJ2-1; D might be TRBD1 (6 bases). This CDR3 spans 14 amino acids. Trimming removed 6 bases from V and 0 bases from J, with 9 bases in between. Germline assignment: CDR1 SNHLY and CDR2 FYNNEI. The CDR3 DNA, read in part, is TGTGCCAGCAGGGGGGCCAGCTCCTACAATGAG. This gives the protein CASRGASSYNE. In full, the CDR3 reads CASRGASSYNEQFF.

Regarding this clone: The read ends 3 residues before the CDR3 terminus; that terminus is restored from the germline J gene. J is TRBJ2-4 and V is TRBV4-1, with 8 bases aligning to TRBD1. The CDR3 covers 13 residues. Germline values: CDR1 MGHRA, CDR2 YSYEKL. The J segment lost 6 bases and the V segment lost 4 bases, leaving 2 bases of the junction unmatched. CDR3 DNA (partial): TGCGCCAGCAGCCCGGGACAGGCAAACATT. Protein sequence: CASSPGQANI. The CDR3 in full is CASSPGQANIQYF.

About this clone: Sequencing ends 3 residues short of the CDR3 end; the germline J gene provides the rest. This chain joins TRBV6-1 and TRBJ2-2, with D tentatively TRBD2 (5 bases). The CDR3 is made up of 14 amino acids. Germline V CDR1 and CDR2: MNHNS, SASEGT. V was pared by 4 bases and J by 1 base, with 7 bases between. CDR3: CASSAAGNTGELFF. Incomplete CDR3 DNA: TGTGCCAGCAGTGCGGCGGGGAACACCGGGGAG.

Comment on this clone: The read halts 3 residues ahead of the CDR3 end, with the missing end drawn from the germline J gene. The genes are TRBV6-1 and TRBJ1-3, with a weak D call TRBD1 (6 bases). This CDR3 has 14 residues. V was trimmed by 7 bases and J by 4 bases, leaving 14 bases between them. CDR1 is MNHNS and CDR2 is SASEGT in the germline V gene. CDR3 loop: CASNDRTEGNTIYF. The CDR3 DNA, read in part, is TGTGCCAGCAATGACAGGACAGAGGGAAACACC.

With respect to this clone: Read coverage stops 3 residues before the CDR3 terminus; the germline J gene supplies the remainder. The gene calls are TRBV5-1 and TRBJ2-7; D uncertain. The length of the CDR3 is 13 residues. Germline CDR1 SGHRS, CDR2 YFSETQ. V lost 0 bases to trimming and J lost 1 base, with 5 bases between them. The CDR3 DNA, read in part, is TGCGCCAGCAGCTTGGACACATCCTACGAG. It is translated as CASSLDTSYE. The entire CDR3 is CASSLDTSYEQYF. Combining the CDR3 with reference TRBV5-1 and TRBJ2-7 gives the whole variable domain KAGVTQTPRYLIKTRGQQVTLSCSPISGHRSVSWYQQTPGQGLQFLFEYFSETQRNKGNFPGRFSGRQFSNSRSEMNVSTLELGDSALYLCASSLDTSYEQYFGPGTRLTVT.

CDR3 DNA (partial): TGCGCCAGCAGCTTGGATGGGGTAGGGGGCTACGAG. Protein sequence: CASSLDGVGGYE. In full, the CDR3 reads CASSLDGVGGYEQYF. The V gene is TRBV5-1, the J gene TRBJ2-7; D possibly corresponds to TRBD1 (6 bases). The CDR3 goes on 3 residues after the read ends, and that part is filled in from the germline J gene. V lost 0 bases to trimming and J lost 3 bases, with 13 bases between them. The germline V gene has CDR1 SGHRS and CDR2 YFSETQ. The CDR3 contains 15 residues.

About this clone itself: Sequencing ends 3 residues short of the CDR3 end; the germline J gene provides the rest. The V gene is TRBV6-4, the J gene TRBJ2-2, with TRBD1 identical over 9 bases. Unmatched junction bases numbered 2, after V lost 8 bases and J lost 4 bases. The length of the CDR3 is 13 residues. Germline V gene lookup returns CDR1 MRHNA and CDR2 SNTAGT. CDR3 DNA (partial): TGTGCCAGCGGACAGGGGAGCACCGGGGAG. Protein product: CASGQGSTGE. The whole CDR3 is CASGQGSTGELFF.

A remark on this clone: Read coverage stops 3 residues before the CDR3 terminus; the germline J gene supplies the remainder. This chain uses TRBV7-6 with TRBJ1-5; possible D gene TRBD1, 6 bases. V was cut by 5 bases and J by 1 base, with 9 bases left in between. Germline V gene data show CDR1 as SGHVS and CDR2 as FNYEAQ. The CDR3 contains 14 residues. CDR3 bases read: TGTGCCAGCAGCCCAGGGGTAAGCAATCAGCCC. Amino acids: CASSPGVSNQP. The whole CDR3 reads CASSPGVSNQPQHF.

As to this clone: The missing CDR3 end, 3 residues past where the read stops, is filled in from the germline J gene. The J gene is TRBJ1-6, the V gene TRBV14, with 7 bases that match TRBD1. In germline, CDR1 is SGHDN, CDR2 FVKESK. Germline trimming cut 0 bases from V and 10 bases from J; bases unmatched to any gene: 6. The CDR3 totals 15 residues. CDR3 DNA, as far as it was read: TGTGCCAGCAGCCAAGAATGGACAGGCGGGTCACCC. Its protein product is CASSQEWTGGSP. The entire CDR3 protein reads CASSQEWTGGSPLHF. The full variable domain, rest sourced from reference TRBV14 and TRBJ1-6, is EAGVTQFPSHSVIEKGQTVTLRCDPISGHDNLYWYRRVMGKEIKFLLHFVKESKQDESGMPNNRFLAERTGGTYSTLKVQPAELEDSGVYFCASSQEWTGGSPLHFGNGTRLTVT.

On this clone itself: The read falls 3 residues short of the CDR3 end, and the missing part is taken from the germline J gene. This chain connects TRBV18 to TRBJ1-2, with 8 bases matching TRBD1. V shed 2 bases and J 2 bases; nucleotides not matched to a gene: 10. CDR3 length: 17 residues. Germline CDR1 is KGHSH and CDR2 is LQKENI. The CDR3 sequence is CASSPYGQGAGNYGYTF. CDR3 DNA, as far as it was read: TGTGCCAGCTCACCATATGGCCAGGGGGCAGGAAACTATGGC.

The DNA read from the CDR3 is TGTGCCAGCAGCCCGGACAGGGGCGAG. It codes for CASSPDRGE. The complete CDR3 protein is CASSPDRGEQYF. The V gene is TRBV14, the J gene TRBJ2-7; 9 nucleotides match TRBD1. The read comes to an end 3 residues before the CDR3 does, leaving the germline J gene to fill in the end. This CDR3 comprises 12 residues. CDR1 and CDR2 from the germline V gene are SGHDN and FVKESK. Losses at the gene ends were 4 bases for V and 6 bases for J; bases not matched to a gene: 1.

Turning to this clone: The read falls 3 residues short of the CDR3 end, and the missing part is taken from the germline J gene. The chain links TRBV19 to TRBJ1-5, with a weak D call TRBD1 (5 bases). The CDR3 is 15 residues long. Between the trimmed V and J ends, which lost 7 bases and 2 bases, there was a span of 15 bases. From germline, CDR1 is LNHDA and CDR2 SQIVND (reference sequence). The CDR3 region is CASKGRREGNQPQHF. The sequenced CDR3 bases are TGTGCCAGTAAAGGTCGCAGGGAGGGCAATCAGCCC.

Notes on this clone: The read ends 3 residues before the CDR3 terminus; that terminus is restored from the germline J gene. This chain joins TRBV2 and TRBJ1-5, with unresolved D. V dropped 1 base and J dropped 0 bases, with 4 bases sitting between them. The CDR3 length is 14 residues. Germline CDR1 is SNHLY and CDR2 is FYNNEI. The CDR3 region is CASSEGHSNQPQHF. The CDR3 DNA, read in part, is TGTGCCAGCAGTGAAGGACATAGCAATCAGCCC.

On this clone: The missing CDR3 end, 3 residues past where the read stops, is filled in from the germline J gene. V gene TRBV5-1 combines with J gene TRBJ1-2; 9 bases line up with TRBD1. Trimming cost V 4 bases and J 6 bases; bases outside gene matches: 7. This CDR3 region has 14 residues. Germline CDR1 SGHRS, CDR2 YFSETQ. CDR3 residues: CASSGTGGSDGYTF. The CDR3 DNA, read in part, is TGCGCCAGCAGCGGTACAGGGGGCTCGGATGGC. Combining the CDR3 with reference TRBV5-1 and TRBJ1-2 gives the whole variable domain KAGVTQTPRYLIKTRGQQVTLSCSPISGHRSVSWYQQTPGQGLQFLFEYFSETQRNKGNFPGRFSGRQFSNSRSEMNVSTLELGDSALYLCASSGTGGSDGYTFGSGTRLTVV.

Note on this clone: The CDR3 goes on 3 residues after the read ends, and that part is filled in from the germline J gene. V usage is TRBV3-1 (or the pseudogene TRBV3-2) and J usage is TRBJ2-1, with 7 positions matching TRBD1. Germline-derived CDR1 and CDR2 are LGHDT and YNNKEL (reference sequence). The CDR3 runs 14 residues. V shed 4 bases, J shed 6 bases, and the junction held 6 bases outside the gene matches. The sequenced CDR3 bases are TGTGCCAGCAGCCGGGACAGTGGAGCCAATGAG. Its protein product is CASSRDSGANE. The full CDR3 protein reads CASSRDSGANEQFF.

As regards this clone: Read data end 3 residues before the CDR3 end; the end is taken from the germline J gene. The rearrangement links TRBV5-4 to TRBJ1-1; 7 bases line up with TRBD1. V shed 1 base, J shed 5 bases, and the junction held 11 bases outside the gene matches. This CDR3 contains 16 residues. Germline CDR1 is SGHNT and CDR2 is YYREEE (reference sequence). The DNA read from the CDR3 is TGTGCCAGCAGCTTGAAACAGGGGCCTACGGGGACTGAA. Protein product: CASSLKQGPTGTE. The full CDR3 protein reads CASSLKQGPTGTEAFF. Based on the CDR3 plus reference TRBV5-4 and TRBJ1-1, the full variable domain is ETGVTQSPTHLIKTRGQQVTLRCSSQSGHNTVSWYQQALGQGPQFIFQYYREEENGRGNFPPRFSGLQFPNYSSELNVNALELDDSALYLCASSLKQGPTGTEAFFGQGTRLTVV.

A word on this clone: The read comes to an end 3 residues before the CDR3 does, leaving the germline J gene to fill in the end. V usage is TRBV10-1 and J usage is TRBJ2-1; 9 nucleotides agree with TRBD1. The CDR3 contains 15 residues. Unmatched junction bases numbered 3, after V lost 3 bases and J lost 3 bases. CDR1 is WNHNN and CDR2 is SYGVQD in the germline V gene (reference sequence). The CDR3 reads CASSEDRGYYNEQFF. Partial CDR3 DNA: TGCGCCAGCAGTGAAGACAGGGGGTACTACAATGAG.

On this clone itself: The CDR3 goes on 3 residues after the read ends, and that part is filled in from the germline J gene. V gene TRBV18 combines with J gene TRBJ1-4; D remains ambiguous. From germline, CDR1 is KGHSH and CDR2 LQKENI. V gave up 3 bases and J gave up 0 bases, with 5 bases separating them. The CDR3 contains 14 residues. The CDR3 loop is CASSPTATNEKLFF. CDR3 DNA, as far as it was read: TGTGCCAGCTCACCCACAGCAACTAATGAAAAA.

Notes on this clone: The read is 3 residues too short to cover the CDR3 end, so that end is filled in from the germline J gene. The V gene is TRBV20-1, the J gene TRBJ1-4, with TRBD1 matching 7 bases. Trimming removed 3 bases from V and 7 bases from J; junction bases left unmatched: 8. Germline CDR1 and CDR2: DFQATT and SNEGSKA (reference sequence). This CDR3 contains 14 residues. The CDR3 loop reads CSARETGQGEKLFF. The sequenced part of the CDR3 DNA is TGCAGTGCTAGGGAGACAGGGCAGGGTGAAAAA.

Note on this clone: The read terminates 3 residues ahead of where the CDR3 ends, so the germline J gene completes it. The V and J genes are TRBV5-5 and TRBJ2-1, with D unclear. CDR1 is SGHKS, CDR2 YYEKEE, per germline (reference sequence). This CDR3 is built from 14 residues. V lost 3 bases and J 0 bases, leaving 7 bases between the germline ends. CDR3 DNA (partial): TGTGCCAGCAGCTACTCGAGCTCCTACAATGAG. Translation gives CASSYSSSYNE. The CDR3 in its entirety is CASSYSSSYNEQFF.

This clone registers medium-sized by frequency. The missing CDR3 end, 3 residues past where the read stops, is filled in from the germline J gene. This chain joins TRBV19 and TRBJ1-1; D perhaps matches TRBD1 (5 bases). V lost 3 bases, J lost 5 bases, and 13 bases lay in between. Germline assignment: CDR1 LNHDA and CDR2 SQIVND (reference sequence). CDR3 length: 14 residues. CDR3 region: CASSMSRVRTEAFF. CDR3 bases read: TGTGCCAGTAGTATGTCCAGGGTGAGAACTGAA.

A remark on this clone: The CDR3 end falls 3 residues outside the read, so it is completed with the germline J gene. The rearrangement joins TRBV4-1 to TRBJ2-1; 8 bases match TRBD2. This CDR3 is built from 15 residues. Germline V CDR1 and CDR2: MGHRA, YSYEKL. The V gene end was trimmed by 5 bases and the J gene end by 4 bases; junction bases not matched to a gene: 7. CDR3 DNA (partial): TGCGCCAGCAGCTCAAAAGCGGGGGCTTACAATGAG. Encoded protein: CASSSKAGAYNE. The whole CDR3 protein reads CASSSKAGAYNEQFF.

This CDR3 reads CASSLPRGGADTQYF. CDR3 bases read: TGTGCCAGCAGCTTACCCCGCGGGGGCGCAGATACG. J is TRBJ2-3 and V is TRBV11-3, with D perhaps matching TRBD2 (7 bases). The observed sequence ends 3 residues before the CDR3 terminus, with the missing tail filled in from the germline J gene. The CDR3 has 15 residues. Germline assignment: CDR1 SGHNT and CDR2 YENEEA. V lost 2 bases to trimming and J lost 4 bases, with 13 bases between them.

Concerning this clone itself: Read data end 3 residues before the CDR3 end; the end is taken from the germline J gene. The rearrangement joins TRBV6-2 or TRBV6-3 to TRBJ1-3; D remains unclear. Trimming left V 8 bases short and J 4 bases short, with 15 bases between. The CDR3 loop spans 14 amino acids. CDR1 is MNHEY and CDR2 is SVGEGT in the germline V gene. CDR3 bases read: TGTGCCAGCTCCCGTACAGCTTCGGGAAACACC. Residues: CASSRTASGNT. The full-length CDR3 reads as CASSRTASGNTIYF.

On this clone: Read coverage stops 3 residues before the CDR3 terminus; the germline J gene supplies the remainder. At the DNA level, this CDR3 is encoded by other sequences in the same sample as well. The chain is built from TRBV5-1 and TRBJ2-2; possibly TRBD1 for D (6 bases). V was trimmed by 7 bases and J by 2 bases, leaving 15 bases between them. From germline, CDR1 is SGHRS and CDR2 YFSETQ. The CDR3 loop spans 15 amino acids. The covered CDR3 bases are TGCGCCAGCTCTCCCCTGGACAGAAACACCGGGGAG. Its protein is CASSPLDRNTGE. The whole CDR3 protein is CASSPLDRNTGELFF. Together with reference TRBV5-1 and TRBJ2-2, the CDR3 gives the full variable domain: KAGVTQTPRYLIKTRGQQVTLSCSPISGHRSVSWYQQTPGQGLQFLFEYFSETQRNKGNFPGRFSGRQFSNSRSEMNVSTLELGDSALYLCASSPLDRNTGELFFGEGSRLTVL.

Notes on this clone: The read halts 3 residues ahead of the CDR3 end, with the missing end drawn from the germline J gene. The chain carries TRBV23-1 and TRBJ2-7, with a weak D call TRBD2 (6 bases). TRBV23-1 is annotated as an ORF whose role is uncertain. This CDR3 comprises 15 residues. Trimming took 6 bases from V and 4 from J, leaving 19 bases between them. Partial CDR3 DNA: TGCGCCAGCAGGGCTCGGAGGGGAAGGGTGTACGAG. Amino acid sequence: CASRARRGRVYE. The entire CDR3 protein reads CASRARRGRVYEQYF.

About this clone itself: With the read ending 3 residues before the CDR3 end, the germline J gene is used to fill in that end. J is TRBJ2-3 and V is TRBV19, with TRBD1 as a possible D gene (6 bases). The V end lost 6 bases, the J end lost 4 bases, and 8 bases lay between the germline ends. Per germline, CDR1 LNHDA and CDR2 SQIVND (reference sequence). The CDR3 is 12 residues long. The CDR3: CASRSGADTQYF. The CDR3 DNA, read in part, is TGTGCCAGTAGATCAGGGGCAGATACG.

Of note for this clone: The read finishes 3 residues shy of the CDR3 end, and the germline J gene is used to complete it. The chain carries TRBV19 and TRBJ2-7, with 9 bases fitting TRBD1. The CDR3 loop spans 15 amino acids. The trim removed 6 bases at V and 4 bases at J, leaving 10 bases unmatched. Germline CDR1 LNHDA, CDR2 SQIVND (reference sequence). CDR3: CASSPGTGNPYEQYF. CDR3 bases read: TGTGCCAGTAGCCCCGGGACAGGGAACCCTTACGAG.

Comment on this clone: Read sequence stops 3 residues before the CDR3 end, and the germline J gene provides the missing end. The V gene is TRBV7-3, the J gene TRBJ1-1; 7 nucleotides match TRBD1. V was clipped by 5 bases and J by 5 bases; unmatched bases: 17. The germline V gene encodes CDR1 SGHTA and CDR2 FQGTGA. The CDR3 has 17 amino acids. CDR3 DNA, as far as it was read: TGTGCCAGCAGCCCCAGAAGTTGGACAGGTAAGGGGACTGAA. It encodes CASSPRSWTGKGTE. The whole CDR3 is CASSPRSWTGKGTEAFF.